A selection of T cell receptor beta chains follows, all from one sample in a study of T cell changes during pregnancy in multiple sclerosis. The method was immunoSEQ multiplex PCR; TCRdb's version includes in-frame clones alone and lacks a portion of them. This sample has about 71,000 clones, with roughly 91% found just once. The source was CD8+ T cells from peripheral blood mononuclear cells, collected before pregnancy. The source of these receptors is a female donor with multiple sclerosis, enrolled in a pregnancy study. The CDR3 runs from the conserved cysteine through the conserved F or W. The D gene is left open where the match is weak. For some rows the clone size is stated as once, few or many, or as a class when expanded; others skip it.

abundance	v_gene	d_gene	j_gene	CDR3nt	CDR3aa
NA	TRBV10-3	TRBD1	TRBJ2-1	TGTGCCATCAGAACCGGGACAGGGAATGAGCAGTTCTTC	CAIRTGTGNEQFF
NA	TRBV6-5	NA	TRBJ1-1	TGTGCCAGCAGTTACTCGGAGGGAAACACTGAAGCTTTCTTT	CASSYSEGNTEAFF
NA	TRBV2	NA	TRBJ1-1	TGTGCCAGCTCCCAGCGGGTGGACACTGAAGCTTTCTTT	CASSQRVDTEAFF
NA	TRBV11-1	NA	TRBJ2-3	TGTGCCAGCAGCTACCCCGGGGATACGCAGTATTTT	CASSYPGDTQYF
once	TRBV19	NA	TRBJ1-1	TGTGCCAGTAGTACAGGGGCGCGCCTGACTGAAGCTTTCTTT	CASSTGARLTEAFF
NA	TRBV19	TRBD1	TRBJ1-1	TGTGCCAGTAGTATTGGGGACAGGGGGGATGAAGCTTTCTTT	CASSIGDRGDEAFF
NA	TRBV7-9	TRBD1	TRBJ1-4	TGTGCCAGCAGCTCTCAGGCAGGGACAGGGGTTGAAAAACTGTTTTTT	CASSSQAGTGVEKLFF
NA	TRBV9	TRBD2	TRBJ2-3	TGTGCCAGCAGCGTTCCGGTTGGCGGGGGAAGCACAGATACGCAGTATTTT	CASSVPVGGGSTDTQYF
NA	TRBV29-1	NA	TRBJ2-7	TGCAGCGGCAGTCTGGGGGGGGGCGGCTACGAGCAGTACTTC	CSGSLGGGGYEQYF
NA	TRBV19	NA	TRBJ1-1	TGTGCCAGTAGTATTTCTGAGGATAGCACTGAAGCTTTCTTT	CASSISEDSTEAFF
NA	TRBV2	TRBD2	TRBJ2-1	TGTGCCACTAGCGGGGGGATCAATGAGCAGTTCTTC	CATSGGINEQFF
NA	TRBV4-1	NA	TRBJ2-2	TGCGCCAGCAGCCAAGATCCATCCGGGGAGCTGTTTTTT	CASSQDPSGELFF
NA	TRBV7-9	TRBD1	TRBJ2-1	TGTGCCAGCAGCTCGGGACAGGGGGTCAATGAGCAGTTCTTC	CASSSGQGVNEQFF
NA	TRBV29-1	TRBD1	TRBJ1-2	TGCAGCGTTACCGACGACAGGGCCCCTGGCTACACCTTC	CSVTDDRAPGYTF
NA	TRBV6-1	TRBD1	TRBJ1-4	TGTGCCAGCAGTGCAACAGGGGGTGAAAAACTGTTTTTT	CASSATGGEKLFF
NA	TRBV5-6	NA	TRBJ2-1	TGTGCCAGCAGCTTGGACGGGGACAAAACCTACAATGAGCAGTTCTTC	CASSLDGDKTYNEQFF
NA	TRBV27	TRBD1	TRBJ2-7	TGTGCCAGCAGCGAATCGACAGGGTTAGTCTACGAGCAGTACTTC	CASSESTGLVYEQYF
NA	TRBV29-1	TRBD2	TRBJ2-3	TGCAGCGTTGTAGGGTCTAGCGGGGGGTACACAGATACGCAGTATTTT	CSVVGSSGGYTDTQYF
NA	TRBV19	NA	TRBJ1-1	TGTGCCAGTAGTATCGCGGGGTCGGTCACTGAAGCTTTCTTT	CASSIAGSVTEAFF
NA	TRBV2	TRBD2	TRBJ2-7	TGTGCCAGCAGAGTTAGCGGGGGTTCATACGAGCAGTACTTC	CASRVSGGSYEQYF
NA	TRBV19	NA	TRBJ1-4	TGTGCCAGTAGTATATCCAGCGGTGAAAAACTGTTTTTT	CASSISSGEKLFF
NA	TRBV19	NA	TRBJ1-1	TGTGCCAGTAAATCACTCGGAGAAGTCACTGAAGCTTTCTTT	CASKSLGEVTEAFF
NA	TRBV7-8	NA	TRBJ2-7	TGTGCCAGCAGCTTTTCCGGGTCGAACGAGCAGTACTTC	CASSFSGSNEQYF
NA	TRBV19	TRBD2	TRBJ2-3	TGTGCCAGTAGTTCGACTAGCGGGGGCTATAGGGATACGCAGTATTTT	CASSSTSGGYRDTQYF
NA	TRBV13	TRBD2	TRBJ2-2	TGTGCCAGCAGCGGAAGCGTCGGACTAGCGGGGGAAGGGGAGCTGTTTTTT	CASSGSVGLAGEGELFF
NA	TRBV10-3	TRBD1	TRBJ2-7	TGTGCCATCAACTGGGACAGGGAGGACGAGCAGTACTTC	CAINWDREDEQYF
once	TRBV19	NA	TRBJ2-7	TGTGCCACCGCCCAGGGTTCCTCCTACGAGCAGTACTTC	CATAQGSSYEQYF
NA	TRBV6-5	NA	TRBJ2-5	TGTGCCAGCAGTTACTCTGGGGGCGCGGGAGAGACCCAGTACTTC	CASSYSGGAGETQYF
few	TRBV6-5	NA	TRBJ2-7	TGTGCCAGCAGCCCCCAATGGCGCGGCGAGCAGTACTTC	CASSPQWRGEQYF
NA	TRBV11-2	TRBD2	TRBJ2-1	TGTGCCAGCAGCCAACAGATCCTGACTAGCGGCAGCTCCTACAATGAGCAGTTCTTC	CASSQQILTSGSSYNEQFF
NA	TRBV27	NA	TRBJ2-1	TGTGCCATCTGGGGCGGAGGGAGGAATGAGCAGTTCTTC	CAIWGGGRNEQFF
NA	TRBV4-1	NA	TRBJ1-2	TGCGCCAGCAGCCAAACGGACTATGGCTACACCTTC	CASSQTDYGYTF
NA	TRBV29-1	TRBD2	TRBJ2-7	TGCAGCGTGCGGGACACTGAGCGGGGGGCAATCTACGAGCAGTACTTC	CSVRDTERGAIYEQYF